The sequence of this T cell receptor beta chain was determined in a study of read filtering for tumor transcriptome and immune sequencing. Whole-study context: Patients were about 17 male and 11 to 15 female, mean age 65.9 years, range about 40 to 85. By R-ISS, stages I, II and III held about 8, 16 and 7 patients. Whole-study findings and limits: Single-read clonotypes: about 81.9% of IR-seq clonotypes (roughly 4% of reads), more than 70% of RNA-seq clonotypes (less than 50% of reads). The sorted CD138-negative fraction was a mixed bone marrow immune population, not purified T cells.

The germline CDR1 and CDR2 sequences are MNHNY and SVGAGI (reference sequence). The CDR3 sequence is 17 residues long. The V end lost 0 bases, the J end lost 3 bases, and 18 bases lay between the germline ends. Ten or more counts support this clonotype. Its antigen is not identified. This library used approximately 0.4 ug RNA and molecular barcoded adaptors spanning alpha/delta and beta/gamma chains. TCRdb processed the reads anew with MiXCR; each CDR3 protein has one entry. The sample yields 49,000 or so distinct CDR3 sequences, less than 15% seen once. The genes are TRBV6-6 and TRBJ2-7; TRBD2 is a possible D gene (7 bases). Sequencing was performed on a population of CD138-negative cells sorted from bone marrow. The TCR sequence derives from a donor at least 40 years old with multiple myeloma. The CDR3 nucleotides are TGTGCCAGCAGTTACTCGGTGGGGGGCGGGGGCGACTACGAGCAGTACTTC. Amino acid sequence: CASSYSVGGGGDYEQYF.